These 24 T cell receptor beta chains share one sample of origin, sequenced in a study of Tregs in tolerant kidney transplant recipients. The repertoire was sequenced with immunoSEQ multiplex PCR; TCRdb's copy has only in-frame clones and lacks some. The table lists about 87,000 clones, more than 85% of them singletons. The material was CD4+ T cells from blood, obtained before the transplant. These receptors came from a human donor who received a combined kidney and bone marrow transplant.

The chain employs TRBV18 and TRBJ2-3; possible D gene TRBD1, 6 bases. The V gene's germline CDR1 is KGHSH and CDR2 LQKENI. This CDR3 is built from 15 residues. V was shortened by 3 bases and J by 1 base, with 11 bases between the two germline ends. The CDR3 DNA follows: TGTGCCAGCTCACCCAGAAGGACAGGCACAGATACGCAGTATTTT. Its protein product is CASSPRRTGTDTQYF. Full variable domain (missing parts from reference TRBV18 and TRBJ2-3): NAGVMQNPRHLVRRRGQEARLRCSPMKGHSHVYWYRQLPEEGLKFMVYLQKENIIDESGMPKERFSAEFPKEGPSILRIQQVVRGDSAAYFCASSPRRTGTDTQYFGPGTRLTVL.

This clone was detected once. V is TRBV2 and J is TRBJ2-1; D unresolved. CDR3 length: 15 residues. Germline-derived CDR1 and CDR2 are SNHLY and FYNNEI. V lost 4 bases, J lost 0 bases, and 10 bases lay in between. CDR3 protein: CASSVSYSSYNEQFF. The CDR3 DNA is TGTGCCAGCAGTGTGTCCTATAGCTCCTACAATGAGCAGTTCTTC.

The chain carries TRBV7-7 and TRBJ1-6; 7 bases fit TRBD1. The trim removed 1 base at V and 5 bases at J, leaving 11 bases unmatched. The CDR3 spans 18 residues. Looked up from germline, CDR1 is SSHAT and CDR2 is FNYEAQ (reference sequence). CDR3 bases: TGTGCCAGCAGCTTAGGTCGTGAGGGGGCGGAGGATAATTCACCCCTCCACTTT. Translation gives CASSLGREGAEDNSPLHF.

The V call is TRBV7-2, the J call TRBJ2-5; 9 nucleotides match TRBD2. Germline CDR1 is SGHTA and CDR2 is FQGNSA. The ends lost 0 bases at V and 2 bases at J; junction bases unmatched: 4. The CDR3 spans 16 residues. The CDR3 loop is CASSLAAGGVQETQYF. The CDR3 DNA sequence: TGTGCCAGCAGCTTAGCGGCGGGGGGGGTTCAAGAGACCCAGTACTTC.

This chain joins TRBV7-2 and TRBJ2-7; TRBD2 agrees at 13 bases. Losses at the gene ends were 5 bases for V and 1 base for J; bases not matched to a gene: 8. Germline loops: CDR1 SGHTA, CDR2 FQGNSA. The CDR3 spans 17 residues. The CDR3 DNA reads as TGTGCCAGCAGCCCTCGGACTAGCGGGAGTACGTCCTACGAGCAGTACTTC. Protein: CASSPRTSGSTSYEQYF.

The chain employs TRBV5-1 and TRBJ2-7, with TRBD2 matching over 14 bases. The trim removed 4 bases at V and 3 bases at J, leaving 6 bases unmatched. The CDR3 contains 16 residues. Germline-derived CDR1 and CDR2 are SGHRS and YFSETQ. The chain's CDR3 is CASSPGLAGVNYEQYF. The CDR3 nucleotides are TGCGCCAGCAGCCCGGGACTAGCGGGGGTGAACTACGAGCAGTACTTC.

The CDR3 loop reads CASSQHGTLTGANVLTF. The CDR3 DNA is TGCGCCAGCAGCCAACACGGGACTTTAACTGGGGCCAACGTCCTGACTTTC. The V gene is TRBV4-3, the J gene TRBJ2-6; tentatively, D is TRBD2 (6 bases). Trimming removed 2 bases from V and 2 bases from J, with 13 bases in between. The germline gives CDR1 LGHNA, CDR2 YSLEER. This CDR3 is built from 17 residues.

This chain uses TRBV7-2 with TRBJ2-3, with 7 bases matching TRBD1. Germline CDR1 SGHTA, CDR2 FQGNSA. The CDR3 is made up of 15 amino acids. With V trimmed by 5 bases and J by 0 bases, 5 bases remained unmatched. CDR3 sequence reads: CASSQRQGSTDTQYF. The CDR3 DNA is TGTGCCAGCAGCCAGCGACAGGGTAGCACAGATACGCAGTATTTT.

In its sample, this clone was seen once. The V and J genes are TRBV4-1 and TRBJ2-3, with 7 nucleotides matching TRBD1. J gave up 3 bases and V 4 bases, and 4 bases lay outside the gene matches. This CDR3 has 14 amino acids. Germline V gene lookup returns CDR1 MGHRA and CDR2 YSYEKL. The CDR3 nucleotides are TGCGCCAGCAGCCTACGGGACAGTACAGATACGCAGTATTTT. It is translated as CASSLRDSTDTQYF.

On this clone: Other DNA sequences in this specimen translate into the identical CDR3. The chain recombines TRBV9 with TRBJ2-1, with D perhaps TRBD2 (5 bases). Looked up from germline, CDR1 is SGDLS and CDR2 is YYNGEE. The CDR3 sequence is 15 residues long. Trimming left V 3 bases short and J 0 bases short, with 10 bases between. Here the CDR3 reads CASSGGGSSYNEQFF. CDR3 nucleotides: TGTGCCAGCAGCGGGGGTGGGAGCTCCTACAATGAGCAGTTCTTC. Drawing the rest from reference TRBV9 and TRBJ2-1, the complete variable domain is DSGVTQTPKHLITATGQRVTLRCSPRSGDLSVYWYQQSLDQGLQFLIQYYNGEERAKGNILERFSAQQFPDLHSELNLSSLELGDSALYFCASSGGGSSYNEQFFGPGTRLTVL.

J is TRBJ2-7 and V is TRBV18; 10 bases fit TRBD2. This CDR3 spans 18 amino acids. V lost 5 bases to trimming and J lost 1 base; unmatched junction nucleotides: 14. Germline V lookup: CDR1 KGHSH, CDR2 LQKENI. CDR3 in amino acids: CASSTSPRIAGGSYEQYF. The DNA for the CDR3 is TGTGCCAGCTCAACCTCTCCTCGAATAGCGGGAGGTTCCTACGAGCAGTACTTC.

The V and J genes are TRBV27 and TRBJ2-1; D is perhaps TRBD2 (5 bases). The CDR3 totals 14 residues. Germline-derived CDR1 and CDR2 are MNHEY and SMNVEV (reference sequence). The V end was cut by 3 bases, the J end by 5 bases, with 11 bases between. The CDR3 is CASSFGLGDNEQFF. CDR3 bases: TGTGCCAGCAGTTTCGGACTTGGCGACAATGAGCAGTTCTTC.

This rearrangement joins TRBV18 to TRBJ2-1; 12 positions agree with TRBD2. Losses at the gene ends were 4 bases for V and 8 bases for J; bases not matched to a gene: 3. The CDR3 extends over 14 amino acids. Per germline, CDR1 KGHSH and CDR2 LQKENI. In nucleotides, the CDR3 is TGTGCCAGCTCACGACTAGCGGGAGAAGATGAGCAGTTCTTC. Translated: CASSRLAGEDEQFF.

The chain carries TRBV2 and TRBJ1-2; perhaps TRBD1 as D (5 bases). Trimming took 2 bases from V and 7 from J, leaving 17 bases between them. The CDR3 has 15 residues. Germline V gene data show CDR1 as SNHLY and CDR2 as FYNNEI. The CDR3 DNA follows: TGTGCCAGCAGTGAAAGCGTCCAGGGTTTTGCTGGCTACACCTTC. Translated, it gives CASSESVQGFAGYTF. Based on the CDR3 plus reference TRBV2 and TRBJ1-2, the full variable domain is EPEVTQTPSHQVTQMGQEVILRCVPISNHLYFYWYRQILGQKVEFLVSFYNNEISEKSEIFDDQFSVERPDGSNFTLKIRSTKLEDSAMYFCASSESVQGFAGYTFGSGTRLTVV.

The chain combines TRBV5-4 with TRBJ2-7; weak D call: TRBD2 (7 bases). Per germline, CDR1 SGHNT and CDR2 YYREEE (reference sequence). CDR3 size: 14 residues. V was pared by 6 bases and J by 5 bases, with 18 bases between. The CDR3 DNA follows: TGTGCCAGCAACCTGATCGGGGGGCGCCACGAGCAGTACTTC. Translating gives CASNLIGGRHEQYF.

Only one count was recorded for this clone. The rearrangement joins TRBV30 to TRBJ1-4; D uncertain. This CDR3 has 15 amino acids. Germline CDR1 is GTSNPN and CDR2 is SVGIG (reference sequence). The V and J ends lost 3 bases and 0 bases respectively, with 11 bases between them. The CDR3 nucleotides are TGTGCCTGGAGCGACCGACGGGCAACTAATGAAAAACTGTTTTTT. It yields the protein CAWSDRRATNEKLFF.

This rearrangement joins TRBV15 to TRBJ2-3; D call uncertain. CDR3 size: 15 residues. V was shortened by 5 bases and J by 3 bases, with 15 bases between the two germline ends. Germline lookup yields CDR1 LNHNV and CDR2 YYDKDF (reference sequence). CDR3 amino acids: CATSRSPLQTDTQYF. CDR3 sequence (DNA): TGTGCCACCAGCCGAAGCCCCCTACAGACAGATACGCAGTATTTT.

The chain carries TRBV2 and TRBJ2-2, with 9 bases matching TRBD2. V was clipped by 6 bases and J by 8 bases; unmatched bases: 10. This CDR3 contains 15 residues. Germline V gene lookup returns CDR1 SNHLY and CDR2 FYNNEI. CDR3 protein: CASRLRIAGAGELFF. The DNA of the CDR3 is TGTGCCAGCAGACTCCGTATAGCGGGAGCAGGGGAGCTGTTTTTT.

This chain uses TRBV27 with TRBJ1-1, with 8 bases lining up with TRBD1. Trimming took 6 bases from V and 0 from J; bases not matched to a gene: 9. In germline, CDR1 is MNHEY, CDR2 SMNVEV (reference sequence). The CDR3 length is 16 residues. CDR3 in DNA: TGTGCCAGCAGCCTTGACAGGGGCAATTTGAACACTGAAGCTTTCTTT. This gives the protein CASSLDRGNLNTEAFF.

V and J are TRBV5-1 and TRBJ2-1; 7 nucleotides line up with TRBD1. Unmatched junction bases numbered 7, after V lost 4 bases and J lost 0 bases. Germline V gene sequence: CDR1 SGHRS, CDR2 YFSETQ. This CDR3 is built from 16 residues. CDR3 bases: TGCGCCAGCAGCCCGAGCCGGGACAGCTCCTACAATGAGCAGTTCTTC. Translation gives CASSPSRDSSYNEQFF.

The J gene is TRBJ1-2, the V gene TRBV6-5; D remains unclear. Trimming shortened V by 4 bases and J by 5 bases, and 14 bases separated the two germline ends. The CDR3 is 14 residues long. Germline V gene lookup returns CDR1 MNHEY and CDR2 SVGAGI. The CDR3 nucleotides are TGTGCCAGCAGTTTCCGGGATGCACCTTATGGCTACACCTTC. It translates to CASSFRDAPYGYTF.

V usage is TRBV7-8 and J usage is TRBJ1-6; a weak D match, TRBD1 (6 bases). In germline, CDR1 is SGHVS, CDR2 FQNEAQ. Trimming cost V 8 bases and J 4 bases, with 18 bases left between them. The CDR3 extends over 16 amino acids. The DNA for the CDR3 is TGTGCCAGCGTGACAGGCGGAAGATCTTATAATTCACCCCTCCACTTT. It encodes CASVTGGRSYNSPLHF.

The CDR3 DNA reads as TGTGCCAGCTCGCCCTCAAGGGGGAGTGAAGCTTTCTTT. It specifies CASSPSRGSEAFF. V is TRBV18 and J is TRBJ1-1; possible D gene TRBD1, 6 bases. Trimming cost V 6 bases and J 7 bases, with 15 bases left between them. Germline lookup yields CDR1 KGHSH and CDR2 LQKENI. CDR3 size: 13 residues.

The V and J genes are TRBV7-7 and TRBJ2-2; D gene uncertain. The CDR3 consists of 13 residues. V lost 5 bases and J 6 bases, leaving 10 bases between the germline ends. The germline gives CDR1 SSHAT, CDR2 FNYEAQ (reference sequence). CDR3 amino acids: CASSAAGAGELFF. Written as DNA, the CDR3 is TGTGCCAGCAGCGCCGCCGGAGCCGGGGAGCTGTTTTTT.